This T cell receptor beta chain was documented in a study of blood T cells in healthy people across ages. Germline V gene lookup returns CDR1 MNHEY and CDR2 SVGAGI. J was trimmed by 8 bases and V by 8 bases; bases with no gene match: 17. This CDR3 is 15 amino acids long. A sample-barcoded 5' primer and a J-beta primer mix were used in a second PCR of about 6 to 12 cycles. Each cDNA molecule was tagged by a template-switch adaptor that had 12 random nucleotides. MiXCR was run by TCRdb on the 5' RACE reads, yielding one entry per CDR3 protein. Of fewer than 2 million distinct CDR3 sequences in the sample, around 42% are singletons; the top ten hold 20% to 25%. The study, taken as a whole, reports: There was no known CMV status for donors, so expanded clonotype changes were possibly confounded. Older age coincided with a roughly linear decline in TCR beta diversity per million T cells. A greater number of naive CD4+ cells and higher diversity distinguished long-lived donors from aged donors.

Points on this clonotype: Its specificity is not known.

The receptor comes from a human donor in good health. The V and J genes are TRBV6-5 and TRBJ1-2; 7 positions agree with TRBD1. Sequenced: blood. The CDR3 sequence is CASSRDSMAPEGYTF. The CDR3 DNA sequence: TGTGCCAGCTCGAGGGACAGCATGGCGCCTGAGGGCTACACCTTC.